In this sample, the clone carrying this T cell receptor (beta chain) turned up many times. Time point denoted: pre-sensitization, week 0. Treatment defined: therapeutic diphenylcyclopropenone sensitization with weekly scalp DPC. The data originate from a study of human T cells and chemical hapten exposure. TCRdb passed the RACE reads through MiXCR, listing each CDR3 protein once. The table lists over 300,000 distinct CDR3 sequences, about 5.1% of them singletons. The CDR3 contains 13 residues. The germline gives CDR1 SQVTM, CDR2 ANQGSEA. The germline V and J ends were trimmed by 4 bases and 4 bases, with 13 bases remaining between them.

The chain is built from TRBV29-1 and TRBJ1-2; weak D call: TRBD1 (5 bases). Sequences were derived from whole blood, sampled in connection with sensitization to the hapten diphenylcyclopropenone (DPC). The receptor's source is a woman between 45 and 60 years old with alopecia areata. Some clones in this sample may be carry-over from other donors' samples. CDR3 nucleotides: TGCAGCGTTGCTCTCCGGGACTTCTATGGCTACACCTTC. Residues: CSVALRDFYGYTF.